The clone carrying this T cell receptor beta chain showed up just a few times. Between the trimmed V and J ends, which lost 2 bases and 8 bases, there was a span of 9 bases. The CDR3 is made up of 13 amino acids. The data stem from a study of early T cells in non-severe SARS-CoV-2 infection. Each CDR3 protein gets one entry after TCRdb re-called the 5' RACE reads with MiXCR. Of about 77,000 distinct CDR3 sequences listed, around 12% were seen once; the top ten hold roughly 16%. This sequence was found in an adult who was a healthcare worker with PCR-confirmed SARS-CoV-2 infection or an uninfected control (not recorded which). The donor label of this sample is uncertain. This sample comprised whole blood, obtained at baseline. This chain uses TRBV12-3 or TRBV12-4 with TRBJ1-4; no definite D call. CDR3 residues: CASSLIEGEKLFF. The CDR3 DNA sequence: TGTGCCAGCAGTTTAATAGAGGGCGAAAAACTGTTTTTT.